This T cell receptor (beta chain) was sequenced during a study of T cell responses to AZD1222 COVID-19 vaccine. Germline V CDR1 and CDR2: SGHDT, YYEEEE. The CDR3 length is 17 residues. V lost 0 bases and J 0 bases, leaving 16 bases between the germline ends. TCRdb keeps only in-frame clones here, not all; method: immunoSEQ multiplex PCR. This sample has 110,000 or so clones, with 85% to 90% found just once. About this clone: What it recognizes is unknown.

Study results and caveats: After two AZD1222 doses, spike-specific TCR breadth and depth rose versus day 0. Nearly half of spike-specific TCRs reportedly go after variant regions that carry no mutations.

The origin of this receptor is an adult in good health. The specimen was peripheral blood, collected on day 0 of AZD1222 vaccination. The chain recombines TRBV5-6 with TRBJ2-7; either TRBD1 or TRBD2 may supply D (5 bases each). CDR3 amino acids: CASSLDLRDAASYEQYF. As DNA, the CDR3 is TGTGCCAGCAGCTTGGACCTAAGGGACGCGGCCTCCTACGAGCAGTACTTC.